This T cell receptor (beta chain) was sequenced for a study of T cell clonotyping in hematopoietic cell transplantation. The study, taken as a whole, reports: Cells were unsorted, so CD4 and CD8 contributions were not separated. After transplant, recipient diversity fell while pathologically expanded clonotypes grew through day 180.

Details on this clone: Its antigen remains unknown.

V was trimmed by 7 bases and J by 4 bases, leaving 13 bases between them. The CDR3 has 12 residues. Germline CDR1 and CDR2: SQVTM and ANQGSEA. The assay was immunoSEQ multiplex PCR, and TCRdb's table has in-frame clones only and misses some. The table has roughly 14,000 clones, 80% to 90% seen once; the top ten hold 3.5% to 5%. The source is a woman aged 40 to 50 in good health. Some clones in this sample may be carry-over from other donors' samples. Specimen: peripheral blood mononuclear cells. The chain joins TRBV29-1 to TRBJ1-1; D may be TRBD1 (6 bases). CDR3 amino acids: CSAFRDTTEAFF. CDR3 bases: TGCAGCGCTTTTCGGGACACCACTGAAGCTTTCTTT.